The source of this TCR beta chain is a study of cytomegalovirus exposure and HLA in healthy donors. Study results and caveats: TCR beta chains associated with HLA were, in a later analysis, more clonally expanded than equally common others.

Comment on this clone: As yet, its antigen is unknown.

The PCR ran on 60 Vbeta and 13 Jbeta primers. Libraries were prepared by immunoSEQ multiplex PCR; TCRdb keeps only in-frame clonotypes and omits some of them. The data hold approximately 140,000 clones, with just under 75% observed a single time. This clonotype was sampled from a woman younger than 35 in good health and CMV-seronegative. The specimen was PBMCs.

CDR3 loop: CASSLDSGRLAKNIQYF. The CDR3 nucleotides are TGTGCCAGCAGCTTAGACTCGGGGAGATTAGCCAAAAACATTCAGTACTTC. The chain links TRBV7-8 to TRBJ2-4, with a possible D match to TRBD2 (5 bases). Germline V gene lookup returns CDR1 SGHVS and CDR2 FQNEAQ. V shed 1 base and J shed 0 bases, with 13 bases lying between them. The CDR3 extends over 17 amino acids.